Sequencing of this TCR beta chain was carried out in a study of T-cell memory formation after mild COVID-19. General observations from the study: Later expanders leaned CD4+, whereas clones that contracted between day 15 and 85 were balanced CD4/CD8.

The CDR3 totals 16 residues. J lost 0 bases, V lost 4 bases, and 4 bases had no gene match. Germline values: CDR1 SGDLS, CDR2 YYNGEE. Each CDR3 protein is one row after TCRdb ran MiXCR on the 5' RACE reads. The table lists approximately 60,000 distinct CDR3 sequences, approximately 9.5% of them singletons. This clonotype was seen a few times. Its cognate antigen is unknown. The sequence was obtained from a young man who had mild COVID-19 (a few samples of this study predate the infection). Cell type and time point are not known. The V and J genes are TRBV9 and TRBJ2-2, with 9 nucleotides matching TRBD1. Sequenced sample: PBMCs or a T cell subset sorted from them (not recorded which). CDR3 sequence (DNA): TGTGCCAGCAGCTCGCGGGACAGGGCGAACACCGGGGAGCTGTTTTTT. Translated, it gives CASSSRDRANTGELFF.